Below are 14 T cell receptor beta chains sequenced from a single sample in a study of blood T cell repertoires in COVID-19. The data were produced by immunoSEQ multiplex PCR, yet TCRdb's version contains in-frame clones alone and is incomplete. Of about 110,000 clones listed, 60% to 80% are singletons. What was sequenced was peripheral blood. These receptors all come from a human donor with acute or convalescent COVID-19. The donor label of this sample is uncertain.

CDR3: CAVGGQGNQPQHF. The CDR3 nucleotides read TGTGCCGTCGGGGGGCAAGGCAATCAGCCCCAGCATTTT. The chain employs TRBV28 and TRBJ1-5; D is perhaps TRBD1 (6 bases). Looked up from germline, CDR1 is MDHEN and CDR2 is SYDVKM. This CDR3 has 13 residues. Trimming took 11 bases from V and 2 from J, leaving 13 bases between them.

Details on this clone: One end of the junction does not line up with germline, which may come from a read error. The chain joins TRBV7-6 to TRBJ2-4; possibly TRBD2 for D (6 bases). Per the germline V gene, CDR1 is SGHVS and CDR2 is FNYEAQ. The CDR3 extends over 14 amino acids. The CDR3 DNA reads as TGTGCCAGCAGCTCTGGAGGGGCCATAAACATTCAGTACTTC. Translated: CASSSGGAINIQYF.

The V call is TRBV19, the J call TRBJ1-3; D is ambiguous. CDR3 length equals 15 residues. The V end lost 3 bases, the J end lost 0 bases, and 9 bases lay between the germline ends. The germline CDR1 and CDR2 sequences are LNHDA and SQIVND (reference sequence). CDR3 region: CASSMAVISGNTIYF. The CDR3 region has the DNA TGTGCCAGTAGTATGGCAGTGATCTCTGGAAACACCATATATTTT.

This clone was observed at least ten times. The rearrangement joins TRBV5-1 to TRBJ2-5, with 11 bases fitting TRBD2. CDR3 length: 14 residues. V trimming: 6 bases; J trimming: 5 bases; junction bases outside the gene matches: 6. Germline-derived CDR1 and CDR2 are SGHRS and YFSETQ. This CDR3 is CASTLAGGPETQYF. The DNA of the CDR3 is TGCGCCAGCACCTTAGCGGGGGGGCCGGAGACCCAGTACTTC. The complete variable domain, with remaining parts taken from reference TRBV5-1 and TRBJ2-5, reads KAGVTQTPRYLIKTRGQQVTLSCSPISGHRSVSWYQQTPGQGLQFLFEYFSETQRNKGNFPGRFSGRQFSNSRSEMNVSTLELGDSALYLCASTLAGGPETQYFGPGTRLLVL.

The genes are TRBV4-2 and TRBJ2-5; D gene uncertain. The CDR3 totals 15 residues. Germline-derived CDR1 and CDR2 are LGHNA and YNFKEQ. V lost 0 bases and J lost 5, with 13 bases in between. The CDR3 spells CASSQDLYRWETQYF. The CDR3 DNA reads TGTGCCAGCAGCCAAGATCTATACAGATGGGAGACCCAGTACTTC.

This clone showed up many times. The chain employs TRBV7-2 and TRBJ2-1; 8 bases agree with TRBD2. Germline assignment: CDR1 SGHTA and CDR2 FQGNSA. Trimming took 7 bases from V and 6 from J; bases not matched to a gene: 8. The CDR3 spans 14 residues. The CDR3 loop reads CASTQQAGVNEQFF. The DNA of the CDR3 is TGTGCCAGCACCCAGCAAGCGGGGGTCAATGAGCAGTTCTTC.

The rearrangement joins TRBV28 to TRBJ2-7; D is unresolved. Germline loops: CDR1 MDHEN, CDR2 SYDVKM. V gave up 3 bases and J gave up 3 bases, with 12 bases separating them. The CDR3 sequence is 14 residues long. CDR3: CASSLTQTFYEQYF. The CDR3 bases are TGTGCCAGCAGTTTGACACAGACCTTCTACGAGCAGTACTTC.

The chain employs TRBV6-5 and TRBJ2-5; possible D gene TRBD2, 6 bases. The CDR3 length is 14 residues. The ends were cut back, 0 bases at V and 4 bases at J, with 9 bases in the middle. Germline V gives CDR1 MNHEY, CDR2 SVGAGI. The DNA of the CDR3 is TGTGCCAGCAGTTACTCCCTGGGAGGAGAGACCCAGTACTTC. Protein sequence: CASSYSLGGETQYF.

The chain couples TRBV29-1 to TRBJ1-2; 8 bases line up with TRBD1. Germline CDR1 SQVTM, CDR2 ANQGSEA. CDR3 length: 13 residues. V gave up 6 bases and J gave up 2 bases; unmatched junction bases: 5. In DNA, the CDR3 is TGCAGCGTCGACAGGGGAGCCAACTATGGCTACACCTTC. This gives the protein CSVDRGANYGYTF.

This chain connects TRBV18 to TRBJ1-2; TRBD1 might be the D (5 bases). Trimming stripped 6 bases from V and 0 bases from J, with 11 bases between. The CDR3 totals 14 residues. Germline CDR1 is KGHSH and CDR2 is LQKENI. CDR3 bases: TGTGCCAGCTCCCAAGACAGAGCTAACTATGGCTACACCTTC. Translating gives CASSQDRANYGYTF.

This clone is a singleton in its sample. V and J are TRBV30 and TRBJ1-1, with 7 bases lining up with TRBD1. Germline loops: CDR1 GTSNPN, CDR2 SVGIG (reference sequence). This CDR3 comprises 15 residues. The V segment lost 0 bases and the J segment 1 base; nucleotides outside the gene matches: 5. The CDR3 reads CAWSVWGTANTEAFF. CDR3 sequence (DNA): TGTGCCTGGAGTGTCTGGGGGACAGCGAACACTGAAGCTTTCTTT.

CDR3 DNA: TGTGCCAGTAGTATTTTCGGTAAGGGGAGGACTGAAGCTTTCTTT. Its protein product is CASSIFGKGRTEAFF. The chain links TRBV19 to TRBJ1-1, with TRBD1 as a possible D gene (5 bases). Trimming left V 3 bases short and J 5 bases short, with 16 bases between. This CDR3 has 15 residues. Germline V gene lookup returns CDR1 LNHDA and CDR2 SQIVND (reference sequence).

This clone has only a few counts. The V gene is TRBV3-1 (or the pseudogene TRBV3-2), the J gene TRBJ2-7; tentatively, D is TRBD2 (5 bases). V lost 4 bases to trimming and J lost 3 bases, with 13 bases between them. The CDR3 loop spans 14 amino acids. Germline V lookup: CDR1 LGHDT, CDR2 YNNKEL (reference sequence). The CDR3 reads CASSPNLGGYEQYF. The CDR3, as DNA: TGTGCCAGCAGCCCAAATCTTGGAGGCTACGAGCAGTACTTC.

The J gene is TRBJ2-1, the V gene TRBV10-1; D possibly corresponds to TRBD1 (6 bases). Trimming took off 4 bases at V and 15 bases at J, with 16 bases between the two ends. In germline, CDR1 is WNHNN, CDR2 SYGVQD (reference sequence). CDR3 length equals 12 residues. The DNA for the CDR3 is TGCGCCAGCAGTGGAGGGGGAGACATGCGGTTCTTC. The encoded protein is CASSGGGDMRFF.